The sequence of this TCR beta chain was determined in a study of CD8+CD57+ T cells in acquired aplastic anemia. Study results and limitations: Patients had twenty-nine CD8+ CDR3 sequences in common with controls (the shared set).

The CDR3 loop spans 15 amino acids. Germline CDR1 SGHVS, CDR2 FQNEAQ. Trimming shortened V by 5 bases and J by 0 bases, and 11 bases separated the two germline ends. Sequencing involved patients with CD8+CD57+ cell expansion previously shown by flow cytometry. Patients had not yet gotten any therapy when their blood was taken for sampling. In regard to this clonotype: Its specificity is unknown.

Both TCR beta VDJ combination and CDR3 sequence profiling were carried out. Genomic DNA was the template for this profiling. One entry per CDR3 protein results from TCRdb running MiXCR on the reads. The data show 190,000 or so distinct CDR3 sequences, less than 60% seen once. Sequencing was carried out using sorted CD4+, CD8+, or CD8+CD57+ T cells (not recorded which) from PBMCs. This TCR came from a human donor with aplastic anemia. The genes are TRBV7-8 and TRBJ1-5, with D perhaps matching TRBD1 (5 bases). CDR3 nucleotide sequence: TGTGCCAGCAGCGACAGCTCATATAGCAATCAGCCCCAGCATTTT. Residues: CASSDSSYSNQPQHF.